Below are 9 T cell receptor beta chains sequenced from a single sample in a study of CD8+ T cells in alopecia areata. Reverse transcription of extracted RNA yielded cDNA, which provided the sequencing template. Clones were sequenced by immunoSEQ multiplex PCR, and TCRdb holds only the in-frame ones, with some missing. The sample has under 200,000 clones, around 59% seen once. The treatment here: oral pan-JAK inhibitor, 5-10 mg twice daily. This specimen was CD4+ T cells sorted from blood, taken at week 24, from a patient treated with tofacitinib. The receptors were gathered from a human donor with alopecia areata.

V gene TRBV7-9 combines with J gene TRBJ2-4; TRBD1 agrees at 8 bases. Germline V lookup: CDR1 SEHNR, CDR2 FQNEAQ (reference sequence). V gave up 6 bases and J gave up 11 bases; unmatched junction bases: 6. The CDR3 extends over 12 amino acids. The CDR3 DNA reads as TGTGCCAGCAGTGGACAGGGTATAGTTCAGTACTTC. This gives the protein CASSGQGIVQYF.

CDR3 region: CASSQDQGRGLNSPLHF. In nucleotides, the CDR3 is TGTGCCAGCAGCCAAGATCAGGGGAGGGGCTTGAATTCACCCCTCCACTTT. V usage is TRBV4-2 and J usage is TRBJ1-6, with TRBD1 as a possible D gene (6 bases). Germline V gives CDR1 LGHNA, CDR2 YNFKEQ. The V end lost 0 bases, the J end lost 7 bases, and 16 bases lay between the germline ends. This CDR3 region has 17 residues.

The table lists this clone with a count of one. This chain connects TRBV29-1 to TRBJ2-3, with a weak D call TRBD1 (6 bases). The CDR3 extends over 14 amino acids. Trimming removed 1 base from V and 2 bases from J, with 10 bases in between. Germline V gives CDR1 SQVTM, CDR2 ANQGSEA. The CDR3 protein is CSVEGQDPTDTQYF. Written as DNA, the CDR3 is TGCAGCGTTGAAGGACAGGACCCCACAGATACGCAGTATTTT.

As concerns this clone: Different DNA sequences within this sample yield the same CDR3. This chain uses TRBV30 with TRBJ1-5; D gene unclear. There are 13 residues in the CDR3. V was pared by 2 bases and J by 3 bases, with 8 bases between. In germline, CDR1 is GTSNPN, CDR2 SVGIG (reference sequence). The CDR3 spells CAWSRRSNQPQHF. The CDR3 nucleotides are TGTGCCTGGAGTCGCAGGTCCAATCAGCCCCAGCATTTT.

This clone was detected only a few times. CDR3 amino acids: CASSPEQGTQAFF. The CDR3 DNA sequence: TGTGCCAGCTCACCAGAGCAGGGAACTCAAGCTTTCTTT. The V call is TRBV18, the J call TRBJ1-1; D is perhaps TRBD1 (5 bases). This CDR3 region has 13 residues. The germline V gene has CDR1 KGHSH and CDR2 LQKENI. V shed 2 bases and J shed 9 bases, with 13 bases lying between them.

The chain combines TRBV7-8 with TRBJ2-2; weak D call: TRBD1 (5 bases). This CDR3 contains 16 residues. CDR1 SGHVS and CDR2 FQNEAQ come from the germline V gene. V was shortened by 3 bases and J by 0 bases, with 11 bases between the two germline ends. CDR3 loop: CASSLRQKPNTGELFF. CDR3 DNA: TGTGCCAGCAGCTTGCGACAGAAACCGAACACCGGGGAGCTGTTTTTT.

The rearrangement uses TRBV30 and TRBJ1-5, with TRBD1 as a possible D gene (5 bases). Trimming removed 0 bases from V and 4 bases from J, with 10 bases in between. CDR3 length equals 14 residues. Germline V lookup: CDR1 GTSNPN, CDR2 SVGIG (reference sequence). CDR3 DNA sequence: TGTGCCTGGAGTGTGGACACTTTTAATCAGCCCCAGCATTTT. Translation gives CAWSVDTFNQPQHF.

The chain combines TRBV29-1 with TRBJ2-5; 8 positions agree with TRBD1. Germline trimming cut 4 bases from V and 5 bases from J; bases unmatched to any gene: 9. The CDR3 spans 14 residues. Germline loops: CDR1 SQVTM, CDR2 ANQGSEA. The CDR3 here is CSVASPRGLETQYF. CDR3 DNA sequence: TGCAGCGTTGCCTCTCCCAGGGGGCTTGAGACCCAGTACTTC.

The chain carries TRBV7-2 and TRBJ1-1, with unresolved D. Germline CDR1 SGHTA, CDR2 FQGNSA. The CDR3 is 14 amino acids. V lost 5 bases and J 0 bases, leaving 10 bases between the germline ends. The chain's CDR3 is CASSEGNVNTEAFF. DNA of the CDR3: TGTGCCAGCAGCGAGGGTAACGTGAACACTGAAGCTTTCTTT. Complete variable domain (other parts from reference TRBV7-2 and TRBJ1-1): GAGVSQSPSNKVTEKGKDVELRCDPISGHTALYWYRQSLGQGLEFLIYFQGNSAPDKSGLPSDRFSAERTGGSVSTLTIQRTQQEDSAVYLCASSEGNVNTEAFFGQGTRLTVV.